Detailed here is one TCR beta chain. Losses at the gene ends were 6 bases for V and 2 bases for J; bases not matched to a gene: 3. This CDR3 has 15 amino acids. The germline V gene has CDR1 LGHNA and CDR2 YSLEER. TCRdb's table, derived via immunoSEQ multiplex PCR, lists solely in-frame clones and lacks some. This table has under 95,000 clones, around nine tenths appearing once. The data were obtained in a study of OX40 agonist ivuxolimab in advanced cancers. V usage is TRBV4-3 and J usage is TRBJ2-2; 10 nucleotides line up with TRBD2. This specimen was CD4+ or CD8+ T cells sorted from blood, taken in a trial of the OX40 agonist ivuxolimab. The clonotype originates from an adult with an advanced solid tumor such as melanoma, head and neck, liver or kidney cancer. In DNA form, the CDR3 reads TGCGCCAGCAGGCGGACTAGCGGTAACACCGGGGAGCTGTTTTTT. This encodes CASRRTSGNTGELFF.